The clone carrying this T cell receptor (beta chain) was found many times. Its matching antigen is unknown. The CDR3 runs to 20 residues. The ends were cut back, 1 base at V and 4 bases at J, with 28 bases in the middle. The record originates from a study of metastatic and nonmetastatic thyroid tumors. At the level of the study: Comparison of repertoires was carried out across blood and tumor or nodule tissue from malignant and benign thyroid patients.

No patient had received any treatment before thyroid surgery. Per the original methods: A papillary thyroid cancer distant-metastasis classifier was built from CDR3 differences across clinicopathological groups. MiXCR was used by TCRdb to re-call the PCR reads. These V and J calls rely on TCRdb rather than the paper's analysis. Of tens of thousands of clones in the sample, roughly 13% are singletons; the top ten hold 10% to 12%. Study-level findings and limits: It was reportedly found that TCR beta diversity was significantly higher in malignant thyroid tumors than in benign nodules, a difference seen in both blood and tumor samples.

Specimen: blood. The chain uses TRBV12-3 or TRBV12-4 and TRBJ2-5, with D maybe TRBD2 (7 bases). The TCR originated in a female donor with papillary thyroid cancer or a benign thyroid nodule (not recorded which). Some clones in this sample may be carry-over from other donors' samples. The CDR3 DNA follows: TGTGCCAGCAGTTTAGTGTGGGGGCTATTCGAGCGGGGTATTGGAGAGACCCAGTACTTC. Its translation: CASSLVWGLFERGIGETQYF.